By sample fraction, the clone carrying this TCR beta chain is medium-sized. Antigen specificity is unknown. These data come from a study of siplizumab effects on memory and regulatory T cells. For the study at large: Paired reactions compared siplizumab at approximately 1 ug/mL with no drug, using mixed lymphocyte reactions.

Using immunoSEQ multiplex PCR, the repertoire was profiled, and TCRdb retains in-frame clones only, with some absent. This sample has fewer than 11,000 clones, with more than 35% found just once. The mixed lymphocyte reaction cells were held in coculture (37°C) for around six days. There are 15 residues in the CDR3. V lost 0 bases and J 2 bases, leaving 11 bases between the germline ends. CDR1 is SGHRS, CDR2 YFSETQ, per germline. This TCR came from a human donor in good health; the cells came from an allogeneic mixed lymphocyte reaction. The V and J genes are TRBV5-1 and TRBJ2-5; D may correspond to TRBD1 or TRBD2 (6 bases each). Sequenced input: CFSE-low (dividing) CD8+ T cells sorted from an allogeneic mixed lymphocyte reaction. The chain's CDR3 is CASSLEGGSQETQYF. The CDR3 coding sequence is TGCGCCAGCAGCTTGGAGGGGGGATCACAAGAGACCCAGTACTTC. Looking up the rest from reference TRBV5-1 and TRBJ2-5 gives the full variable domain: KAGVTQTPRYLIKTRGQQVTLSCSPISGHRSVSWYQQTPGQGLQFLFEYFSETQRNKGNFPGRFSGRQFSNSRSEMNVSTLELGDSALYLCASSLEGGSQETQYFGPGTRLLVL.